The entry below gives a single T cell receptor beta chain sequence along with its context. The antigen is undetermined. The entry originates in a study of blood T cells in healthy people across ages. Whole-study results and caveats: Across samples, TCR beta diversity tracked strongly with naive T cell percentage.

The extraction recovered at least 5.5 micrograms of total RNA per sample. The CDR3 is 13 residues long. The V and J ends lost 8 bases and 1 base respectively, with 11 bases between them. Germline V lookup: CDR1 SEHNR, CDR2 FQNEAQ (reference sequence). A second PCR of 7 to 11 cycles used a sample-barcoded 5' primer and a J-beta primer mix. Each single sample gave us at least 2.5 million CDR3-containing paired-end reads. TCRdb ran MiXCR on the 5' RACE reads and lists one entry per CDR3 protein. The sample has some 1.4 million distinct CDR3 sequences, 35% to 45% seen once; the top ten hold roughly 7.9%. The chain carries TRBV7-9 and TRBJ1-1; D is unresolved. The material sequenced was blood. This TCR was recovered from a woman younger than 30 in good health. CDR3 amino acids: CASFNTENTEAFF. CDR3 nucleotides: TGTGCCAGCTTCAACACGGAGAACACTGAAGCTTTCTTT.